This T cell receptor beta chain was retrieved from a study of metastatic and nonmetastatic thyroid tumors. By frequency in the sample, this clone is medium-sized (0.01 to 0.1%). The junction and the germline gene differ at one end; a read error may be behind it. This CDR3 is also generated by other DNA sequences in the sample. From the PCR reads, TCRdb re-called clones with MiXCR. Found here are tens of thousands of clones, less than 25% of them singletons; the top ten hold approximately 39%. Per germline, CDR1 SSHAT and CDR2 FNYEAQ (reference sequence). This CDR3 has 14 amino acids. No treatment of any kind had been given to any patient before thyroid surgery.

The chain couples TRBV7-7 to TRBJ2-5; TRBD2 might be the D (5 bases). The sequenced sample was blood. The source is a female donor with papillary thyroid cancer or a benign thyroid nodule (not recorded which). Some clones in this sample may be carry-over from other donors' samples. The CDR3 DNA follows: TGTGCTAGCAGCCCCGGGGTAGCCTTAGAGACCCAGTACTTC. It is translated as CASSPGVALETQYF.